The 16 T cell receptor beta chains below all came from one sample that was sequenced in a study of cytomegalovirus exposure and HLA in healthy donors. It was with 60 Vbeta and 13 Jbeta primers that the PCR ran. Clones were read by immunoSEQ multiplex PCR, and TCRdb kept only the in-frame ones, dropping some. Of approximately 140,000 clones in the sample, about 83% were seen once. Sequencing used PBMCs. The origin of the receptors is a girl aged 2 to 10 in good health and CMV-seronegative.

The rearrangement joins TRBV7-3 to TRBJ1-1; a possible D gene is TRBD1 (5 bases). The CDR3 covers 16 residues. Germline loops: CDR1 SGHTA, CDR2 FQGTGA. Trimming pared 5 bases from V and 1 base from J, leaving 17 bases between. This chain's CDR3 is CASSDSGGKANTEAFF. CDR3 in DNA: TGTGCCAGCAGCGACAGCGGGGGGAAGGCGAACACTGAAGCTTTCTTT.

V and J are TRBV4-1 and TRBJ2-7, with 9 bases fitting TRBD1. CDR1 and CDR2 from the germline V gene are MGHRA and YSYEKL. This CDR3 is built from 15 residues. Losses at the gene ends were 1 base for V and 3 bases for J; bases not matched to a gene: 4. The CDR3 reads CASSQVWGQGYEQYF. The CDR3, as DNA: TGCGCCAGCAGCCAAGTATGGGGACAGGGCTACGAGCAGTACTTC.

V gene TRBV30 combines with J gene TRBJ1-2, with 7 nucleotides matching TRBD1. V lost 2 bases, J lost 4 bases, and 7 bases stayed unmatched. There are 14 residues in the CDR3. Germline CDR1 GTSNPN, CDR2 SVGIG (reference sequence). CDR3 DNA sequence: TGTGCCTGGAGTCCTAAAGGGGGCTTCTATGGCTACACCTTC. Translating gives CAWSPKGGFYGYTF. Combining the CDR3 with reference TRBV30 and TRBJ1-2 gives the whole variable domain SQTIHQWPATLVQPVGSPLSLECTVEGTSNPNLYWYRQAAGRGLQLLFYSVGIGQISSEVPQNLSASRPQDRQFILSSKKLLLSDSGFYLCAWSPKGGFYGYTFGSGTRLTVV.

The chain joins TRBV5-1 to TRBJ2-3, with 8 bases aligning to TRBD2. Per germline, CDR1 SGHRS and CDR2 YFSETQ. There are 16 residues in the CDR3. The V gene end was trimmed by 0 bases and the J gene end by 2 bases; junction bases not matched to a gene: 5. The CDR3 coding sequence is TGCGCCAGCAGCTTGGAGCGGGGGATTAACACAGATACGCAGTATTTT. Amino acids: CASSLERGINTDTQYF.

The rearrangement uses TRBV4-1 and TRBJ2-7, with TRBD2 matching over 9 bases. J was trimmed by 2 bases and V by 0 bases; bases with no gene match: 5. The CDR3 sequence is 16 residues long. Germline V gene lookup returns CDR1 MGHRA and CDR2 YSYEKL. The CDR3 is CASSQDRLAEPYEQYF. DNA of the CDR3: TGCGCCAGCAGCCAAGATCGACTAGCGGAGCCCTACGAGCAGTACTTC.

This chain joins TRBV5-1 and TRBJ2-7, with TRBD2 matching 12 bases. Germline lookup yields CDR1 SGHRS and CDR2 YFSETQ. V shed 5 bases and J 6 bases; nucleotides not matched to a gene: 18. CDR3 length equals 18 residues. The CDR3 sequence: CASSPLGLAGGSSGEQYF. Here the CDR3 DNA reads TGCGCCAGCAGTCCTCTGGGTCTAGCGGGAGGGAGTTCCGGCGAGCAGTACTTC.

This rearrangement joins TRBV13 to TRBJ2-1; 9 bases match TRBD2. Germline-derived CDR1 and CDR2 are PRHDT and FYEKMQ (reference sequence). The junction had 4 bases not matched to a gene; V was cut back by 5 bases and J by 2 bases. This CDR3 contains 15 residues. The CDR3 DNA sequence: TGTGCCAGCAGCCGCGGGGGGGTGACCTACAATGAGCAGTTCTTC. It translates to CASSRGGVTYNEQFF.

The genes are TRBV28 and TRBJ2-3; 9 bases map to TRBD1. Germline assignment: CDR1 MDHEN and CDR2 SYDVKM. The trim removed 6 bases at V and 2 bases at J, leaving 3 bases unmatched. The CDR3 loop spans 14 amino acids. For the CDR3, the DNA is TGTGCCAGCAGGGGACAGGGTTACACAGATACGCAGTATTTT. Protein: CASRGQGYTDTQYF.

The chain joins TRBV27 to TRBJ2-7; D unresolved. Germline lookup yields CDR1 MNHEY and CDR2 SMNVEV (reference sequence). This CDR3 is built from 13 residues. Trimming took 8 bases from V and 3 from J, leaving 14 bases between them. Here the CDR3 reads CASLVSRYYEQYF. The CDR3 DNA follows: TGTGCCAGCTTAGTCTCCAGGTACTACGAGCAGTACTTC.

This rearrangement joins TRBV7-2 to TRBJ2-7, with 9 positions matching TRBD1. The CDR3 covers 14 residues. The V and J ends lost 5 bases and 3 bases, in that order; junction bases with no gene match: 5. Looked up from germline, CDR1 is SGHTA and CDR2 is FQGNSA. CDR3 nucleotides: TGTGCCAGCAGCCTCCGACAGGGGGACTACGAGCAGTACTTC. Protein sequence: CASSLRQGDYEQYF.

This clone was observed at least ten times. This chain connects TRBV5-4 to TRBJ2-3, with 9 bases aligning to TRBD2. CDR3 size: 15 residues. The J segment lost 3 bases and the V segment lost 4 bases, leaving 6 bases of the junction unmatched. CDR1 is SGHNT, CDR2 YYREEE, per germline (reference sequence). The CDR3 here is CASSGGSGRTDTQYF. The CDR3 DNA follows: TGTGCCAGCAGCGGAGGGAGCGGGAGGACAGATACGCAGTATTTT. Full variable domain (outside the CDR3, taken from reference TRBV5-4 and TRBJ2-3): ETGVTQSPTHLIKTRGQQVTLRCSSQSGHNTVSWYQQALGQGPQFIFQYYREEENGRGNFPPRFSGLQFPNYSSELNVNALELDDSALYLCASSGGSGRTDTQYFGPGTRLTVL.

V usage is TRBV4-3 and J usage is TRBJ2-1; 8 positions agree with TRBD2. The CDR3 contains 15 residues. Germline CDR1 reads LGHNA; CDR2 reads YSLEER. Trimming cost V 1 base and J 4 bases; bases outside gene matches: 3. The CDR3 region has the DNA TGCGCCAGCAGCCAAGTCAGCGGGGGATACAATGAGCAGTTCTTC. It is translated as CASSQVSGGYNEQFF.

This clone was recorded only once. CDR3 coding DNA: TGTGCCAGCAGTTTTCAGCCCTCGGGACAGGGGGCCCCTGATCAGCCCCAGCATTTT. This codes for CASSFQPSGQGAPDQPQHF. The chain has TRBV27 and TRBJ1-5, with 12 bases that match TRBD1. The V and J ends lost 3 bases and 5 bases, in that order; junction bases with no gene match: 14. CDR3 length: 19 amino acids. CDR1 and CDR2 from the germline V gene are MNHEY and SMNVEV (reference sequence).

The rearrangement links TRBV6-1 to TRBJ2-7; D might be TRBD1 (6 bases). The CDR3 contains 14 residues. Trimming stripped 1 base from V and 3 bases from J, with 10 bases between. Germline-derived CDR1 and CDR2 are MNHNS and SASEGT. The CDR3 sequence is CASSEVGAGYEQYF. The CDR3 nucleotides are TGTGCCAGCAGTGAAGTGGGGGCCGGCTACGAGCAGTACTTC.

CDR3 nucleotides: TGCAGTGCTAGAAACGGGGAGACCCAGTACTTC. It is translated as CSARNGETQYF. The chain uses TRBV20-1 and TRBJ2-5; D is uncertain. Between the trimmed V and J ends, which lost 2 bases and 5 bases, there was a span of 6 bases. Germline loops: CDR1 DFQATT, CDR2 SNEGSKA (reference sequence). This CDR3 has 11 residues.

This chain links TRBV30 with TRBJ2-5, with D possibly TRBD1 on 6 matching bases. With the DNA end fitting TRBJ2-7 better, the J assignment may be wrong. Germline-derived CDR1 and CDR2 are GTSNPN and SVGIG (reference sequence). The CDR3 consists of 14 residues. CDR3 bases: TGTGCCTGGAGGGACAGTTTTCGCTCCTACGAGCAGTACTTC. It specifies CAWRDSFRSYEQYF.